This T cell receptor (beta chain) was sequenced during a study of blood T cell dynamics during melanoma immunotherapy. The time point denotes: pre-treatment baseline. Samples come from before therapy and from week 3 after the first blockade cycle. Response was assessed by RECIST 1.1 at 12 weeks, except a couple of rapid progressors. Using immunoSEQ multiplex PCR, the repertoire was profiled, and TCRdb retains in-frame clones only, with some absent. The profile shows some 4,500 clones, around 87% of them singletons. The sequence came from a human donor with melanoma. The input for sequencing was blood, taken from a patient treated with checkpoint blockade.

CDR3 nucleotides: TGTGCCAGCTTGGGAGGGCGAAAGCAGCCCCAGCATTTT. Residues: CASLGGRKQPQHF. The chain is built from TRBV28 and TRBJ1-5; D not resolved. Trimming pared 8 bases from V and 7 bases from J, leaving 15 bases between. The CDR3 is made up of 13 amino acids. Per germline, CDR1 MDHEN and CDR2 SYDVKM.